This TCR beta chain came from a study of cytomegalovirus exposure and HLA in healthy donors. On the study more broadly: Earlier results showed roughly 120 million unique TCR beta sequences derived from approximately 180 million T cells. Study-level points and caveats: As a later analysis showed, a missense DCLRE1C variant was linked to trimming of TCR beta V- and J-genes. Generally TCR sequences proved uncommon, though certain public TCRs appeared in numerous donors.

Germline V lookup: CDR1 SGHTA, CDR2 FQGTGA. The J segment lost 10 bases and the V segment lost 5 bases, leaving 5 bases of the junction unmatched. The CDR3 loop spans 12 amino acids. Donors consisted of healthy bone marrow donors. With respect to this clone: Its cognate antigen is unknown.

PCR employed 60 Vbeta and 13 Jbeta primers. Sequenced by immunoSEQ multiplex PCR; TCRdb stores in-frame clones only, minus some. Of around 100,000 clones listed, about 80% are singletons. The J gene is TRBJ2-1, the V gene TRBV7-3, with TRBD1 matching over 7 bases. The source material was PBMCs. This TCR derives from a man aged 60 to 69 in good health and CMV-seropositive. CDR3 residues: CASSTTGEEQFF. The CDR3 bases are TGTGCCAGCAGCACCACAGGGGAGGAGCAGTTCTTC.